The 31 T cell receptor beta chains in this list originate from one sample, sequenced in a study of CD8+ T cells in alopecia areata. cDNA serving as the sequencing template came from extracted, reverse transcribed RNA. Sequenced by immunoSEQ multiplex PCR; TCRdb stores in-frame clones only, minus some. The repertoire includes 200,000 to 250,000 clones, approximately 72% of them detected once, and more than 1% sits in the top ten. Treatment noted: oral pan-JAK inhibitor, 5-10 mg twice daily. This sample comprised CD4+ T cells sorted from blood, obtained between weeks 44 and 45, from a patient treated with tofacitinib. The source is a human donor with alopecia areata.

This clone has a handful of counts. The chain is built from TRBV7-9 and TRBJ2-7, with TRBD2 as a possible D gene (5 bases). The V gene lost 1 base and the J gene lost 0 bases, with 10 bases spanning the gap. In germline, CDR1 is SEHNR, CDR2 FQNEAQ (reference sequence). The CDR3 has 15 amino acids. CDR3 sequence (DNA): TGTGCCAGCAGCTTAGAGGGCCGGGGCTCCTACGAGCAGTACTTC. It yields the protein CASSLEGRGSYEQYF. The variable domain in full, completed from reference TRBV7-9 and TRBJ2-7, reads DTGVSQNPRHKITKRGQNVTFRCDPISEHNRLYWYRQTLGQGPEFLTYFQNEAQLEKSRLLSDRFSAERPKGSFSTLEIQRTEQGDSAMYLCASSLEGRGSYEQYFGPGTRLTVT.

The chain couples TRBV11-2 to TRBJ2-5; no firm D call. This CDR3 is 12 amino acids long. Trimming removed 3 bases at V and 2 bases at J, with 4 bases between. Germline-derived CDR1 and CDR2 are SGHAT and FQNNGV. Here the CDR3 reads CASSFTQETQYF. In DNA, the CDR3 is TGTGCCAGCAGCTTCACGCAAGAGACCCAGTACTTC.

The V and J genes are TRBV27 and TRBJ2-4; 11 nucleotides line up with TRBD1. This CDR3 is 15 amino acids long. With 4 bases clipped from V and 7 bases from J, the junction kept 6 bases outside the gene matches. Per germline, CDR1 MNHEY and CDR2 SMNVEV (reference sequence). This CDR3 reads CASSSVGTGGNIQYF. DNA of the CDR3: TGTGCCAGCAGTTCCGTAGGGACAGGGGGGAACATTCAGTACTTC.

The J gene is TRBJ2-7, the V gene TRBV5-4, with TRBD2 as a possible D gene (5 bases). V was cut by 1 base and J by 3 bases, with 11 bases left in between. The CDR3 spans 14 residues. The germline V gene has CDR1 SGHNT and CDR2 YYREEE (reference sequence). CDR3 amino acids: CASSLLTEDYEQYF. In DNA form, the CDR3 reads TGTGCCAGCAGCTTGCTAACGGAGGACTACGAGCAGTACTTC.

V and J are TRBV5-6 and TRBJ1-2; D gene ambiguous. The V end lost 0 bases, the J end lost 8 bases, and 14 bases lay between the germline ends. The CDR3 covers 14 residues. Germline values: CDR1 SGHDT, CDR2 YYEEEE. For the CDR3, the DNA is TGTGCCAGCAGCTTGGCCGTTGGAGGGAGAGGCTACACCTTC. It specifies CASSLAVGGRGYTF.

The gene calls are TRBV10-3 and TRBJ1-5; D may be TRBD1 (5 bases). Germline V gives CDR1 ENHRY, CDR2 SYGVKD. Trimming took off 0 bases at V and 0 bases at J, with 12 bases between the two ends. The CDR3 has 17 residues. The CDR3 DNA follows: TGTGCCATCAGTGAGTCGTCGGGACCTTATAGCAATCAGCCCCAGCATTTT. This sequence encodes CAISESSGPYSNQPQHF.

The chain links TRBV11-3 to TRBJ2-1; 8 bases fit TRBD2. The V gene end was trimmed by 5 bases and the J gene end by 7 bases; junction bases not matched to a gene: 10. The CDR3 sequence is 15 residues long. Germline CDR1 is SGHNT and CDR2 is YENEEA. In DNA, the CDR3 is TGTGCCAGCAGCCGCGAGCGGGGGCAAGGTAATGAGCAGTTCTTC. This gives the protein CASSRERGQGNEQFF.

V is TRBV6-5 and J is TRBJ2-1; 7 nucleotides agree with TRBD1. This CDR3 comprises 15 residues. After removal of 6 bases from V and 7 bases from J, the junction contained 12 bases not matched to a gene. Germline CDR1 MNHEY, CDR2 SVGAGI. Here the CDR3 reads CASRPRTGGENEQFF. DNA for the CDR3: TGTGCCAGCAGACCCAGGACAGGTGGAGAAAATGAGCAGTTCTTC.

J is TRBJ1-5 and V is TRBV7-8, with D possibly matching TRBD1 (5 bases). The CDR3 extends over 13 amino acids. The germline V gene has CDR1 SGHVS and CDR2 FQNEAQ. With 1 base removed from V and 7 bases from J, the gap between germline ends came to 8 bases. CDR3 in amino acids: CASSLGGDQPQHF. As DNA, the CDR3 is TGTGCCAGCAGCTTAGGTGGGGACCAGCCCCAGCATTTT. The whole variable domain, filled in from reference TRBV7-8 and TRBJ1-5, reads GAGVSQSPRYKVAKRGQDVALRCDPISGHVSLFWYQQALGQGPEFLTYFQNEAQLDKSGLPSDRFFAERPEGSVSTLKIQRTQQEDSAVYLCASSLGGDQPQHFGDGTRLSIL.

This clone has more than one count but fewer than ten. The chain joins TRBV29-1 to TRBJ1-2; perhaps TRBD1 as D (5 bases). Trimming shortened V by 4 bases and J by 5 bases, and 17 bases separated the two germline ends. This CDR3 spans 14 amino acids. The germline V gene has CDR1 SQVTM and CDR2 ANQGSEA. The CDR3 here is CSVATADKAYGYTF. CDR3 coding DNA: TGCAGCGTTGCAACAGCGGACAAGGCATATGGCTACACCTTC.

The rearrangement uses TRBV4-3 and TRBJ1-2, with D possibly TRBD1 on 6 matching bases. The CDR3 spans 12 residues. V lost 5 bases and J 6 bases, leaving 10 bases between the germline ends. The germline gives CDR1 LGHNA, CDR2 YSLEER. The CDR3: CASSSRDNGYTF. The CDR3 bases are TGCGCCAGCAGCTCCCGGGACAATGGCTACACCTTC.

This rearrangement joins TRBV5-4 to TRBJ1-5; 8 bases are a match to TRBD1. CDR1 and CDR2 (germline): SGHNT, YYREEE (reference sequence). The CDR3 has 14 amino acids. V gave up 4 bases and J gave up 4 bases; unmatched junction bases: 4. Written as DNA, the CDR3 is TGTGCCAGCAGCCGCGGGACAGGAAATCAGCCCCAGCATTTT. Translated: CASSRGTGNQPQHF.

This chain links TRBV15 with TRBJ1-2, with 7 bases that match TRBD1. The J segment lost 5 bases and the V segment lost 1 base, leaving 7 bases of the junction unmatched. The length of the CDR3 is 15 residues. Germline CDR1 reads LNHNV; CDR2 reads YYDKDF (reference sequence). CDR3 in DNA: TGTGCCACCAGCAGAGGCGGGACAGATACATATGGCTACACCTTC. Protein: CATSRGGTDTYGYTF.

The chain couples TRBV5-6 to TRBJ2-7; D is unresolved. This CDR3 region has 14 residues. CDR1 and CDR2 from the germline V gene are SGHDT and YYEEEE. The V end lost 0 bases, the J end lost 2 bases, and 9 bases lay between the germline ends. The CDR3 reads CASSLGPATYEQYF. DNA of the CDR3: TGTGCCAGCAGCTTGGGGCCAGCAACCTACGAGCAGTACTTC. Combining the CDR3 with reference TRBV5-6 and TRBJ2-7 gives the whole variable domain DAGVTQSPTHLIKTRGQQVTLRCSPKSGHDTVSWYQQALGQGPQFIFQYYEEEERQRGNFPDRFSGHQFPNYSSELNVNALLLGDSALYLCASSLGPATYEQYFGPGTRLTVT.

The chain links TRBV6-4 to TRBJ1-2, with TRBD1 as a possible D gene (5 bases). The CDR3 contains 13 residues. V lost 4 bases, J lost 5 bases, and 11 bases lay in between. From germline, CDR1 is MRHNA and CDR2 SNTAGT. The CDR3 spells CASSAGEGYGYTF. The CDR3 DNA is TGTGCCAGCAGTGCTGGTGAGGGGTATGGCTACACCTTC.

The CDR3 reads CASSFSLDTQYF. Written as DNA, the CDR3 is TGTGCCAGCAGCTTCTCGTTAGATACGCAGTATTTT. This chain uses TRBV7-9 with TRBJ2-3; D is ambiguous. The CDR3 has 12 amino acids. Between the trimmed V and J ends, which lost 3 bases and 5 bases, there was a span of 6 bases. From germline, CDR1 is SEHNR and CDR2 FQNEAQ (reference sequence).

The gene calls are TRBV7-3 and TRBJ2-2; no clear D. Germline V gene data show CDR1 as SGHTA and CDR2 as FQGTGA. The CDR3 has 12 amino acids. Trimming shortened V by 5 bases and J by 6 bases, and 7 bases separated the two germline ends. CDR3 protein: CASSPLPGELFF. CDR3 in DNA: TGTGCCAGCAGCCCCCTACCCGGGGAGCTGTTTTTT.

The chain employs TRBV7-2 and TRBJ2-1; TRBD2 matches at 11 bases. V lost 7 bases to trimming and J lost 3 bases; unmatched junction nucleotides: 5. CDR1 is SGHTA and CDR2 is FQGNSA in the germline V gene. CDR3 length: 15 amino acids. The CDR3 spells CASTIGTSGYNEQFF. The DNA for the CDR3 is TGTGCCAGCACCATCGGGACTAGCGGCTACAATGAGCAGTTCTTC.

V gene TRBV6-1 combines with J gene TRBJ1-5, with D perhaps matching TRBD1 (5 bases). The V gene's germline CDR1 is MNHNS and CDR2 SASEGT. The CDR3 consists of 13 residues. The V end was cut by 6 bases, the J end by 4 bases, with 10 bases between. The chain's CDR3 is CASSETVNQPQHF. CDR3 coding DNA: TGTGCCAGCAGCGAGACAGTAAATCAGCCCCAGCATTTT.

The chain links TRBV10-3 to TRBJ1-2; maybe TRBD1 (5 bases). V gave up 10 bases and J gave up 4 bases, with 22 bases separating them. CDR3 length equals 15 residues. Germline lookup yields CDR1 ENHRY and CDR2 SYGVKD. CDR3 sequence (DNA): TGTGCCACAAGCCGGGACTTAGCACGAGGCTATGGCTACACCTTC. Its translation: CATSRDLARGYGYTF.

A few counts support this clone. J is TRBJ2-5 and V is TRBV5-1; TRBD2 matches at 9 bases. The CDR3 has 14 residues. Germline assignment: CDR1 SGHRS and CDR2 YFSETQ. The V and J ends lost 4 bases and 2 bases, in that order; junction bases with no gene match: 3. The CDR3 region is CASSIGLAQETQYF. Written as DNA, the CDR3 is TGCGCCAGCAGCATCGGACTAGCGCAAGAGACCCAGTACTTC.

Only one count was recorded for this clone. The chain is built from TRBV6-1 and TRBJ1-2; the D gene is possibly TRBD1 (6 bases). CDR1 and CDR2 (germline): MNHNS, SASEGT. The V and J ends lost 3 bases and 8 bases respectively, with 19 bases between them. The CDR3 runs 15 residues. CDR3 DNA sequence: TGTGCCAGCAGTGATGGGGACATCCTGTTGTGGGGCTACACCTTC. It is translated as CASSDGDILLWGYTF.

The V gene is TRBV29-1, the J gene TRBJ1-1; D is unresolved. The germline CDR1 and CDR2 sequences are SQVTM and ANQGSEA. V was trimmed by 4 bases and J by 5 bases, leaving 11 bases between them. This CDR3 contains 12 residues. This CDR3 is CSVVTTRTEAFF. DNA of the CDR3: TGCAGCGTTGTCACCACGAGGACTGAAGCTTTCTTT.

The rearrangement links TRBV5-1 to TRBJ1-1; 11 bases agree with TRBD1. The V segment lost 0 bases and the J segment 8 bases; nucleotides outside the gene matches: 3. This CDR3 spans 14 amino acids. CDR1 SGHRS and CDR2 YFSETQ come from the germline V gene. The CDR3 region is CASSLDGTGGEAFF. CDR3 DNA sequence: TGCGCCAGCAGCTTGGATGGGACAGGGGGAGAAGCTTTCTTT.

The chain is built from TRBV27 and TRBJ1-2; a possible D gene is TRBD1 (5 bases). Germline values: CDR1 MNHEY, CDR2 SMNVEV (reference sequence). Trimming pared 5 bases from V and 6 bases from J, leaving 10 bases between. The CDR3 spans 12 residues. The CDR3 nucleotides read TGTGCCAGCAGTGGCCAGGGACATGGCTACACCTTC. Its protein product is CASSGQGHGYTF.

The chain recombines TRBV4-3 with TRBJ1-2; no definite D call. The germline V gene has CDR1 LGHNA and CDR2 YSLEER. CDR3 length: 14 residues. Trimming cost V 0 bases and J 5 bases, with 10 bases left between them. The CDR3 region has the DNA TGCGCCAGCAGCCAAGAAGGCGAGCTTTATGGCTACACCTTC. The encoded protein is CASSQEGELYGYTF.

The chain has TRBV13 and TRBJ1-1; D is perhaps TRBD1 (6 bases). The length of the CDR3 is 13 residues. Trimming removed 5 bases from V and 1 base from J, with 8 bases in between. The germline CDR1 and CDR2 sequences are PRHDT and FYEKMQ (reference sequence). The CDR3 DNA reads as TGTGCCAGCAGCCCCAGGGGGAACACTGAAGCTTTCTTT. Its protein product is CASSPRGNTEAFF. The full variable domain, its missing parts supplied by reference TRBV13 and TRBJ1-1, is AAGVIQSPRHLIKEKRETATLKCYPIPRHDTVYWYQQGPGQDPQFLISFYEKMQSDKGSIPDRFSAQQFSDYHSELNMSSLELGDSALYFCASSPRGNTEAFFGQGTRLTVV.

The CDR3 sequence: CSVALQGGTDTQYF. CDR3 DNA sequence: TGCAGCGTTGCATTACAGGGGGGCACAGATACGCAGTATTTT. The rearrangement links TRBV29-1 to TRBJ2-3; 8 bases are shared with TRBD1. Germline V CDR1 and CDR2: SQVTM, ANQGSEA. Losses at the gene ends were 4 bases for V and 1 base for J; bases not matched to a gene: 4. The CDR3 contains 14 residues.

The V gene is TRBV5-1, the J gene TRBJ2-7; D could derive from TRBD1 or TRBD2 (5 bases each). Looked up from germline, CDR1 is SGHRS and CDR2 is YFSETQ. V lost 4 bases to trimming and J lost 4 bases, with 15 bases between them. The CDR3 runs to 14 residues. CDR3 sequence: CASSPRGPFYEQYF. The CDR3 bases are TGCGCCAGCAGCCCGAGGGGACCATTTTACGAGCAGTACTTC.

This clone appeared a few times. V gene TRBV29-1 combines with J gene TRBJ2-5, with TRBD2 as a possible D gene (5 bases). Deletions cut 6 bases from V and 5 bases from J, with 13 bases between. The length of the CDR3 is 12 residues. CDR1 is SQVTM and CDR2 is ANQGSEA in the germline V gene. The CDR3 DNA follows: TGCAGCGTACTTCGGGGAGACGAGACCCAGTACTTC. The encoded protein is CSVLRGDETQYF.

This clone was counted a few times. The V gene is TRBV30, the J gene TRBJ2-6; D is unclear. Germline V CDR1 and CDR2: GTSNPN, SVGIG (reference sequence). The CDR3 runs to 16 residues. V dropped 7 bases and J dropped 0 bases, with 16 bases sitting between them. CDR3 DNA: TGTGCCTCCCAAGGGCCATTTCTCTCTGGGGCCAACGTCCTGACTTTC. Translation gives CASQGPFLSGANVLTF. The whole variable domain, remainder taken from reference TRBV30 and TRBJ2-6, is SQTIHQWPATLVQPVGSPLSLECTVEGTSNPNLYWYRQAAGRGLQLLFYSVGIGQISSEVPQNLSASRPQDRQFILSSKKLLLSDSGFYLCASQGPFLSGANVLTFGAGSRLTVL.